These T cell receptor beta chains were read from a single sample in a study of blood T cell repertoires in COVID-19. Generated by immunoSEQ multiplex PCR, the TCRdb table keeps only in-frame clones and is missing some. This sample yields about 300,000 clones, of which around 86% are seen a single time; over 1.2% belongs to the top ten. Material: peripheral blood. These TCRs come from a woman in her forties who had recovered from COVID-19. Both conserved end residues are part of each CDR3. The D gene is left open where the match is weak. The size entry is marked missing in some rows and otherwise reads once, few, many or a size class.

TRBV3-1/TRBV3-2	once	16	TRBD2	TRBJ2-1	TGTGCCAGCAGCCCCACCCTCTCTAGCGGGGCGTATGAGCAGTTCTTC	CASSPTLSSGAYEQFF
TRBV5-1	.	16	TRBD2	TRBJ2-7	TGCGCCAGCAGCCCCCCCGGAGTTAGCGGGGCCTACGAGCAGTACTTC	CASSPPGVSGAYEQYF
TRBV2	once	14	TRBD1	TRBJ1-1	TGTGCCAGCAGTGATGGGACAGTGAACACTGAAGCTTTCTTT	CASSDGTVNTEAFF
TRBV4-3	once	18	TRBD1	TRBJ2-3	TGCGCCAGCAGCCAAGAGGTGTCGGACAGGGTCTTCGCAGATACGCAGTATTTT	CASSQEVSDRVFADTQYF
TRBV3-1/TRBV3-2	.	18	TRBD1	TRBJ1-2	TGTGCCAGCAGCCCCAGAGGGACAGGGGCTGGAGCTAACTATGGCTACACCTTC	CASSPRGTGAGANYGYTF
TRBV5-1	.	16	.	TRBJ1-2	TGCGCCAGCAGCTTGGCCGGCGAGGGCTGGGGCTATGGCTACACCTTC	CASSLAGEGWGYGYTF
TRBV12-3/TRBV12-4	.	11	.	TRBJ2-1	TGTGCCAGCAGTCAATACAATGAGCAGTTCTTC	CASSQYNEQFF
TRBV3-1/TRBV3-2	.	14	.	TRBJ1-2	TGTGCCAGCAGGTGGAACAGGGTTATCTATGGCTACACCTTC	CASRWNRVIYGYTF
TRBV15	.	17	TRBD1	TRBJ1-6	TGTGCCACCAGCAGAGATAGGGGGACAGAATATAATTCACCCCTCCACTTT	CATSRDRGTEYNSPLHF
TRBV29-1	once	14	.	TRBJ2-1	TGCAGCCAGAAGGTGGGGGCCCGATACAATGAGCAGTTCTTC	CSQKVGARYNEQFF
TRBV25-1	.	16	TRBD1	TRBJ2-2	TGTGCCAGCGGGTTTTCGGGACAGGGGAACACCGGGGAGCTGTTTTTT	CASGFSGQGNTGELFF
TRBV9	few	15	.	TRBJ1-2	TGTGCCAGCAGCGTAGAGGCCAGGGATGGGTATGGCTACACCTTC	CASSVEARDGYGYTF
TRBV10-1	.	15	TRBD2	TRBJ2-1	TGCGCCAGCAGTGAGGCGGGGGGGCCGAGGAATGAGCAGTTCTTC	CASSEAGGPRNEQFF
TRBV7-2	.	14	.	TRBJ1-5	TGTGCCAGCAGCTTAGGGGTCGGAGATCAGCCCCAGCATTTT	CASSLGVGDQPQHF
TRBV6-2/TRBV6-3	.	13	.	TRBJ1-5	TGTGCCAGCAGGCCTCTTAGCAATCAGCCCCAGCATTTT	CASRPLSNQPQHF
TRBV13	.	18	TRBD2	TRBJ2-7	TGTGCCAGCAGCTCGAGAACTAGCGGGGGTCTTTGGTCCTACGAGCAGTACTTC	CASSSRTSGGLWSYEQYF
TRBV10-3	.	16	.	TRBJ2-2	TGTGCCATCAGTAGGACTCTGTTCGCGAACACCGGGGAGCTGTTTTTT	CAISRTLFANTGELFF
TRBV6-2/TRBV6-3	.	13	.	TRBJ2-3	TGTGCCAGCAGTTTAGACTTCACAGATACGCAGTATTTT	CASSLDFTDTQYF
TRBV15	.	13	.	TRBJ1-2	TGTGCCACCAGCTCCGGGATTAACTATGGCTACACCTTC	CATSSGINYGYTF
TRBV7-2	.	13	.	TRBJ2-7	TGTGCCAGCACCATCGGGTTTGCCTACGAGCAGTACTTC	CASTIGFAYEQYF
TRBV6-5	.	14	TRBD1	TRBJ2-1	TGTGCCAGCAGTTACGGGACAGGGGTCAATGAGCAGTTCTTC	CASSYGTGVNEQFF
TRBV14	.	16	.	TRBJ2-7	TGTGCCAGCAGCCAAGCCCCGGGTCAGGGGTCCTACGAGCAGTACTTC	CASSQAPGQGSYEQYF
TRBV24-1	few	15	TRBD1	TRBJ2-2	TGTGCCACCAGTGAGGGACAGGGTTACCGCGGGGAGCTGTTTTTT	CATSEGQGYRGELFF
TRBV7-9	.	15	.	TRBJ1-4	TGTGCCAGCAGCTCGCAGGGGTCGCCGAATGAAAAACTGTTTTTT	CASSSQGSPNEKLFF
TRBV7-9	once	16	TRBD2	TRBJ2-5	TGTGCCAGCAGCTACCTCGCGGGCGGGGGGGCGGAGACCCAGTACTTC	CASSYLAGGGAETQYF
TRBV6-5	.	15	.	TRBJ2-5	TGTGCCAGCAACAAAGGGAACAAGCGGGAAGAGACCCAGTACTTC	CASNKGNKREETQYF
TRBV4-1	.	16	TRBD1	TRBJ2-7	TGCGCCAGCAGCCAAGAGTGGGAGGACAGGGCTTACGAGCAGTACTTC	CASSQEWEDRAYEQYF
TRBV10-1	few	16	TRBD1	TRBJ2-2	TGCGCCAGCAGTGAGCTGGGACAGGGAAGCGCCGGGGAGCTGTTTTTT	CASSELGQGSAGELFF
TRBV5-1	once	15	TRBD1	TRBJ1-4	TGCGCCAGCAGCTACGGACAGGGCTCTAATGAAAAACTGTTTTTT	CASSYGQGSNEKLFF
TRBV19	.	15	.	TRBJ1-1	TGTGCCAGTAGGGGCCCCGTGCCGATGAACACTGAAGCTTTCTTT	CASRGPVPMNTEAFF
TRBV27	.	13	TRBD1	TRBJ1-1	TGTGCCAGCAGTTTGGACAGGGGATATGAAGCTTTCTTT	CASSLDRGYEAFF
TRBV6-5	.	13	.	TRBJ1-2	TGTGCCAGCAGTCCAAGATCAGGGAATGGCTACACCTTC	CASSPRSGNGYTF
TRBV9	.	14	TRBD1	TRBJ1-4	TGTGCCAGCAGCCCCCGGACAGGGTCCGGAAAACTGTTTTTT	CASSPRTGSGKLFF
TRBV30	.	19	TRBD1	TRBJ1-5	TGTGCCTGGAGTGTACATGGGGACAGGGGGAATTATAGCAATCAGCCCCAGCATTTT	CAWSVHGDRGNYSNQPQHF